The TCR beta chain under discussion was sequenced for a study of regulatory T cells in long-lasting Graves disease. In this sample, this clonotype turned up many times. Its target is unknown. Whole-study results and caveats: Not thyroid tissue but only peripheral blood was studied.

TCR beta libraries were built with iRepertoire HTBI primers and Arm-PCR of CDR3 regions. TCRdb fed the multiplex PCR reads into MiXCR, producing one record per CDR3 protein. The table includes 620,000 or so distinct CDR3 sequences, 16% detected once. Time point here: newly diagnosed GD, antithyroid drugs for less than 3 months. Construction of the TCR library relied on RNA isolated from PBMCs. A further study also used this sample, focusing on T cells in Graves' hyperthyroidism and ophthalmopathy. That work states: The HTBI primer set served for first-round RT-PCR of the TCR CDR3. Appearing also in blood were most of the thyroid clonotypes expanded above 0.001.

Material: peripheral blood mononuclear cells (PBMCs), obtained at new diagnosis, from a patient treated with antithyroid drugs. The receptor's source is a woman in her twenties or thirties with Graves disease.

The CDR3, as DNA: TGTGCCACCAGCAGAGATCGCCGGGGCTCACCCCTCCACTTT. This encodes CATSRDRRGSPLHF. The chain is built from TRBV15 and TRBJ1-6, with D maybe TRBD1 (5 bases). Trimming removed 0 bases at V and 10 bases at J, with 10 bases between. The CDR3 covers 14 residues. The V gene's germline CDR1 is LNHNV and CDR2 YYDKDF (reference sequence).